This passage covers 16 T cell receptor beta chains from one sample sequenced in a study of cytomegalovirus exposure and HLA in healthy donors. 13 Jbeta primers and 60 Vbeta primers were used for the PCR. Clones were read by immunoSEQ multiplex PCR, and TCRdb kept only the in-frame ones, dropping some. This table holds about 160,000 clones, roughly 77% found once. The sample comprised PBMCs. The source is a woman between 18 and 29 years old in good health and CMV-seronegative.

The table lists this clone with a few counts. This chain links TRBV7-6 with TRBJ2-1, with 7 bases that match TRBD1. V shed 5 bases, J shed 6 bases, and the junction held 10 bases outside the gene matches. The germline CDR1 and CDR2 sequences are SGHVS and FNYEAQ. The CDR3 covers 15 residues. CDR3 loop: CASSLTGTATNEQFF. The CDR3 nucleotides are TGTGCCAGCAGCCTGACCGGGACAGCTACCAATGAGCAGTTCTTC.

The chain combines TRBV6-1 with TRBJ1-2; no clear D gene. The germline V gene has CDR1 MNHNS and CDR2 SASEGT. The CDR3 consists of 13 residues. Trimming stripped 7 bases from V and 8 bases from J, with 17 bases between. The CDR3 protein is CASTFGMESGYTF. CDR3 coding DNA: TGTGCCAGCACCTTCGGAATGGAGAGCGGCTACACCTTC.

The chain has TRBV11-2 and TRBJ1-2, with 9 bases identical to TRBD1. The V gene's germline CDR1 is SGHAT and CDR2 FQNNGV. The CDR3 is 15 amino acids. After removal of 0 bases from V and 9 bases from J, the junction contained 8 bases not matched to a gene. In DNA form, the CDR3 reads TGTGCCAGCAGCTTAGATCGTGGGACAGGGAAGAGCTACACCTTC. Translated: CASSLDRGTGKSYTF.

The J gene is TRBJ1-2, the V gene TRBV6-5; no reliable D call. Deletions cut 7 bases from V and 8 bases from J, with 14 bases between. CDR3 length: 12 amino acids. The germline V gene has CDR1 MNHEY and CDR2 SVGAGI. This chain's CDR3 is CASTVPPEGYTF. The CDR3 nucleotides read TGTGCCAGCACAGTCCCTCCCGAAGGCTACACCTTC.

The rearrangement joins TRBV5-1 to TRBJ2-1, with 8 bases matching TRBD1. CDR1 is SGHRS and CDR2 is YFSETQ in the germline V gene. The CDR3 sequence is 16 residues long. V lost 0 bases to trimming and J lost 0 bases; unmatched junction nucleotides: 2. The CDR3 is CASSLGGTGSYNEQFF. The DNA of the CDR3 is TGCGCCAGCAGCTTGGGGGGGACAGGCTCCTACAATGAGCAGTTCTTC.

The J gene is TRBJ2-4, the V gene TRBV27, with 9 bases matching TRBD2. Per germline, CDR1 MNHEY and CDR2 SMNVEV (reference sequence). Germline trimming cut 3 bases from V and 10 bases from J; bases unmatched to any gene: 13. CDR3 size: 16 residues. CDR3 sequence (DNA): TGTGCCAGCAGTTTGTTTAGCGGGAGTGGTAAAGAAATTCAGTACTTC. Translating gives CASSLFSGSGKEIQYF.

The rearrangement links TRBV6-4 to TRBJ2-1; tentative D call: TRBD2 (5 bases). Per germline, CDR1 MRHNA and CDR2 SNTAGT. V was cut by 5 bases and J by 3 bases, with 11 bases left in between. The CDR3 totals 14 residues. CDR3 in DNA: TGTGCCAGCAGTATCGACGGGGACTACAATGAGCAGTTCTTC. Residues: CASSIDGDYNEQFF.

This clone was counted a single time. The J gene is TRBJ2-2, the V gene TRBV7-9, with TRBD1 matching 11 bases. V lost 5 bases and J lost 7; bases outside the gene matches: 6. This CDR3 spans 15 amino acids. Germline CDR1 and CDR2: SEHNR and FQNEAQ (reference sequence). The CDR3: CASSAGQGADGELFF. The CDR3 DNA reads TGTGCCAGCAGCGCAGGACAGGGGGCCGACGGGGAGCTGTTTTTT.

In its sample, this clone was seen once. The chain uses TRBV7-9 and TRBJ1-5; the match to TRBD1 covers 7 bases. The CDR3 loop spans 14 amino acids. The V segment lost 4 bases and the J segment 7 bases; nucleotides outside the gene matches: 7. Germline values: CDR1 SEHNR, CDR2 FQNEAQ (reference sequence). CDR3 DNA sequence: TGTGCCAGCAGCTCCGAGGGGGCCGGCCAGCCCCAGCATTTT. It translates to CASSSEGAGQPQHF.

The CDR3: CAISDTWTSYEQYF. The CDR3 nucleotides read TGTGCCATCAGTGATACCTGGACATCCTACGAGCAGTACTTC. V usage is TRBV10-3 and J usage is TRBJ2-7; the D gene is possibly TRBD1 (5 bases). V dropped 3 bases and J dropped 1 base, with 10 bases sitting between them. The CDR3 contains 14 residues. CDR1 and CDR2 from the germline V gene are ENHRY and SYGVKD.

V usage is TRBV4-2 and J usage is TRBJ1-2, with D hard to call. CDR1 is LGHNA, CDR2 YNFKEQ, per germline. Trimming took off 0 bases at V and 8 bases at J, with 19 bases between the two ends. The CDR3 is 16 residues long. CDR3 sequence (DNA): TGTGCCAGCAGCCAAGATGGAGGCCTGGGGAATATGGGCTACACCTTC. Translating gives CASSQDGGLGNMGYTF.

The CDR3 here is CASSSGTYEQYF. Written as DNA, the CDR3 is TGTGCCAGCAGCTCGGGAACATACGAGCAGTACTTC. This sequence joins TRBV11-2 and TRBJ2-7; a possible D gene is TRBD2 (5 bases). The V and J ends lost 4 bases and 4 bases respectively, with 8 bases between them. Germline CDR1 reads SGHAT; CDR2 reads FQNNGV. The CDR3 has 12 residues.

The chain combines TRBV25-1 with TRBJ1-1; 8 bases match TRBD1. Germline-derived CDR1 and CDR2 are MGHDK and SYGVNS. The CDR3 runs 16 residues. Unmatched junction bases numbered 10, after V lost 5 bases and J lost 2 bases. The CDR3 spells CASSSRGTGGNTEAFF. CDR3 bases: TGTGCCAGCAGTTCCCGGGGTACAGGGGGAAACACTGAAGCTTTCTTT.

The sample holds a few counts of this clone. The chain joins TRBV6-1 to TRBJ2-7, with TRBD1 identical over 8 bases. The trim removed 0 bases at V and 2 bases at J, leaving 3 bases unmatched. Germline V gene sequence: CDR1 MNHNS, CDR2 SASEGT. The CDR3 consists of 15 residues. CDR3 bases: TGTGCCAGCAGTGAAGCCCCGGACAGGGCCTACGAGCAGTACTTC. The encoded protein is CASSEAPDRAYEQYF.

The chain links TRBV19 to TRBJ1-5, with 7 nucleotides matching TRBD1. The CDR3 length is 15 residues. The germline gives CDR1 LNHDA, CDR2 SQIVND (reference sequence). Germline trimming cut 7 bases from V and 3 bases from J; bases unmatched to any gene: 9. The CDR3 DNA reads TGTGCCAGTACAATCTCGGGACAGCTCAATCAGCCCCAGCATTTT. Protein product: CASTISGQLNQPQHF. Full variable domain (missing parts from reference TRBV19 and TRBJ1-5): DGGITQSPKYLFRKEGQNVTLSCEQNLNHDAMYWYRQDPGQGLRLIYYSQIVNDFQKGDIAEGYSVSREKKESFPLTVTSAQKNPTAFYLCASTISGQLNQPQHFGDGTRLSIL.

The chain combines TRBV4-1 with TRBJ2-1, with TRBD2 matching 7 bases. From germline, CDR1 is MGHRA and CDR2 YSYEKL. The CDR3 consists of 16 residues. The V gene end was trimmed by 0 bases and the J gene end by 5 bases; junction bases not matched to a gene: 7. CDR3 nucleotides: TGCGCCAGCAGCCAAGAGCCGTCTAGCGGTAACAATGAGCAGTTCTTC. Encoded protein: CASSQEPSSGNNEQFF.